This passage covers 28 T cell receptor beta chains from one sample sequenced in a study of cytomegalovirus exposure and HLA in healthy donors. The PCR ran on 60 Vbeta and 13 Jbeta primers. The assay was immunoSEQ multiplex PCR, and TCRdb's table has in-frame clones only and misses some. The sample holds 150,000 to 200,000 clones; around 67% are singletons and the top ten take around 4.5%. Specimen: PBMCs. The receptors were gathered from a woman between 18 and 30 years old in good health and CMV-seropositive.

The CDR3 DNA reads TGTGCCAGCAGTGAAATAAGGACAGAGCACACCGGGGAGCTGTTTTTT. Translated: CASSEIRTEHTGELFF. The J gene is TRBJ2-2, the V gene TRBV2, with D perhaps TRBD1 (6 bases). Germline assignment: CDR1 SNHLY and CDR2 FYNNEI. The CDR3 loop spans 16 amino acids. The V gene lost 2 bases and the J gene lost 3 bases, with 13 bases spanning the gap. Full variable domain (outside the CDR3, taken from reference TRBV2 and TRBJ2-2): EPEVTQTPSHQVTQMGQEVILRCVPISNHLYFYWYRQILGQKVEFLVSFYNNEISEKSEIFDDQFSVERPDGSNFTLKIRSTKLEDSAMYFCASSEIRTEHTGELFFGEGSRLTVL.

V usage is TRBV7-9 and J usage is TRBJ1-4; 11 nucleotides agree with TRBD1. V was pared by 5 bases and J by 5 bases, with 13 bases of the junction left unmatched. This CDR3 is 18 amino acids long. Germline V gives CDR1 SEHNR, CDR2 FQNEAQ (reference sequence). The CDR3 DNA reads TGTGCCAGCAGCCCCCCCCAAGGACAGGGGGCGCGAAATGAAAAACTGTTTTTT. Translation gives CASSPPQGQGARNEKLFF.

V is TRBV25-1 and J is TRBJ1-2; D is unclear. The CDR3 has 11 amino acids. Germline assignment: CDR1 MGHDK and CDR2 SYGVNS. V lost 3 bases, J lost 13 bases, and 12 bases lay in between. The CDR3 reads CASSDNKRVTF. The DNA for the CDR3 is TGTGCCAGCAGTGATAATAAGAGGGTCACCTTC.

The count of this clone is one. The rearrangement links TRBV30 to TRBJ1-4; D gene unclear. CDR3 length: 17 residues. CDR1 GTSNPN and CDR2 SVGIG come from the germline V gene (reference sequence). The germline V and J ends were trimmed by 0 bases and 0 bases, with 14 bases remaining between them. DNA for the CDR3: TGTGCCTGGAGTGTAGGCATCAGCGATGCAACTAATGAAAAACTGTTTTTT. Translation gives CAWSVGISDATNEKLFF.

This clone was observed a handful of times. The CDR3 sequence: CASSDRGDSYNEQFF. As DNA, the CDR3 is TGTGCCAGCAGTGATCGCGGGGACTCCTACAATGAGCAGTTCTTC. The rearrangement uses TRBV6-4 and TRBJ2-1; D possibly corresponds to TRBD2 (6 bases). V was trimmed by 3 bases and J by 0 bases, leaving 9 bases between them. Germline CDR1 and CDR2: MRHNA and SNTAGT. The CDR3 has 15 amino acids.

This chain joins TRBV6-1 and TRBJ2-7; 7 bases are shared with TRBD1. After removal of 6 bases from V and 3 bases from J, the junction contained 8 bases not matched to a gene. This CDR3 has 14 amino acids. Germline V gene data show CDR1 as MNHNS and CDR2 as SASEGT. The CDR3 spells CASRNSGTDYEQYF. In nucleotides, the CDR3 is TGTGCCAGCAGGAACTCCGGGACAGACTACGAGCAGTACTTC.

This chain links TRBV2 with TRBJ1-2, with 8 bases fitting TRBD1. J lost 0 bases, V lost 3 bases, and 6 bases had no gene match. From germline, CDR1 is SNHLY and CDR2 FYNNEI. The CDR3 length is 16 residues. CDR3 DNA: TGTGCCAGCAGTGATTGGGACAGGCCTCCTAACTATGGCTACACCTTC. Protein sequence: CASSDWDRPPNYGYTF. The full variable domain, rest sourced from reference TRBV2 and TRBJ1-2, is EPEVTQTPSHQVTQMGQEVILRCVPISNHLYFYWYRQILGQKVEFLVSFYNNEISEKSEIFDDQFSVERPDGSNFTLKIRSTKLEDSAMYFCASSDWDRPPNYGYTFGSGTRLTVV.

This clone came up many times. This sequence joins TRBV4-2 and TRBJ2-2; 8 bases align to TRBD2. This CDR3 is 15 amino acids long. Germline values: CDR1 LGHNA, CDR2 YNFKEQ. The V segment lost 1 base and the J segment 5 bases; nucleotides outside the gene matches: 3. CDR3 protein: CASSQGLASTGELFF. The CDR3 DNA reads TGTGCCAGCAGCCAAGGACTAGCGTCAACCGGGGAGCTGTTTTTT.

The chain carries TRBV15 and TRBJ1-2; D possibly corresponds to TRBD1 (6 bases). CDR1 is LNHNV and CDR2 is YYDKDF in the germline V gene (reference sequence). Trimming removed 3 bases at V and 1 base at J, with 9 bases between. This CDR3 is 14 amino acids long. CDR3 protein: CATSREQGNYGYTF. The CDR3 DNA reads TGTGCCACCAGCAGGGAACAGGGTAACTATGGCTACACCTTC.

The V gene is TRBV7-6, the J gene TRBJ1-1, with 12 bases lining up with TRBD1. Looked up from germline, CDR1 is SGHVS and CDR2 is FNYEAQ. The CDR3 loop spans 14 amino acids. V gave up 5 bases and J gave up 6 bases; unmatched junction bases: 4. In nucleotides, the CDR3 is TGTGCCAGCAGCCCAGGGACAGGGGGCCCTGAAGCTTTCTTT. Residues: CASSPGTGGPEAFF.

The chain couples TRBV30 to TRBJ2-1, with 16 bases matching TRBD2. The length of the CDR3 is 20 residues. CDR1 is GTSNPN, CDR2 SVGIG, per germline (reference sequence). V was pared by 0 bases and J by 0 bases, with 8 bases of the junction left unmatched. CDR3 nucleotide sequence: TGTGCCTGGAGTGTCCCGGGACTAGCGGGGGGGCACGTCTCCTACAATGAGCAGTTCTTC. Translation gives CAWSVPGLAGGHVSYNEQFF.

This clone was counted only a few times. The chain has TRBV9 and TRBJ2-6, with a possible D match to TRBD1 (6 bases). The CDR3 loop spans 19 amino acids. The germline gives CDR1 SGDLS, CDR2 YYNGEE. With 3 bases removed from V and 4 bases from J, the gap between germline ends came to 23 bases. DNA for the CDR3: TGTGCCAGCAGCGCGCATCTTAAACTTACAGGGACCGGGGCCAACGTCCTGACTTTC. Translated, it gives CASSAHLKLTGTGANVLTF.

This clone was seen a single time. V and J are TRBV5-1 and TRBJ1-1, with 8 bases fitting TRBD1. Germline V gene lookup returns CDR1 SGHRS and CDR2 YFSETQ. This CDR3 is built from 12 residues. V shed 4 bases and J 6 bases; nucleotides not matched to a gene: 2. The CDR3 reads CASSQDRAEAFF. The DNA for the CDR3 is TGCGCCAGCAGCCAGGACAGGGCTGAAGCTTTCTTT.

This clone came up once. The gene calls are TRBV10-2 and TRBJ2-7; 7 positions agree with TRBD1. The length of the CDR3 is 19 residues. The junction had 25 bases not matched to a gene; V was cut back by 5 bases and J by 6 bases. Per germline, CDR1 WSHSY and CDR2 SAAADI. The CDR3 DNA sequence: TGCGCCAGCAGTAAGACAGGGTTGGTGCTCGCGAAGGACCCCAGCGAGCAGTACTTC. Translated, it gives CASSKTGLVLAKDPSEQYF.

On this clone itself: At one end the junction does not follow the germline gene, possibly because of a read error. The chain links TRBV10-2 to TRBJ1-1; no clear D. The CDR3 runs 11 residues. Germline V gene data show CDR1 as WSHSY and CDR2 as SAAADI. This CDR3 reads CASRFQTGAFF. The CDR3 DNA sequence: TGCGCCAGCAGGTTCCAAACTGGAGCTTTCTTT.

The rearrangement uses TRBV27 and TRBJ2-7, with 14 nucleotides matching TRBD2. The CDR3 runs to 14 residues. Looked up from germline, CDR1 is MNHEY and CDR2 is SMNVEV (reference sequence). J gave up 6 bases and V 6 bases, and 4 bases lay outside the gene matches. This CDR3 reads CASSSGLAGGEQYF. CDR3 coding DNA: TGTGCCAGCAGCTCCGGACTAGCGGGAGGCGAGCAGTACTTC.

The chain links TRBV10-3 to TRBJ1-2, with TRBD1 matching over 8 bases. The trim removed 7 bases at V and 6 bases at J, leaving 7 bases unmatched. CDR1 and CDR2 from the germline V gene are ENHRY and SYGVKD. The CDR3 sequence is 13 residues long. The CDR3 protein is CAITMDRVDGYTF. The CDR3, as DNA: TGTGCCATCACCATGGACAGGGTAGATGGCTACACCTTC.

This clone has just a few counts. The chain joins TRBV6-5 to TRBJ2-7, with a possible D match to TRBD1 (6 bases). The CDR3 has 14 amino acids. V was clipped by 0 bases and J by 6 bases, with 12 bases between them. Germline V gene lookup returns CDR1 MNHEY and CDR2 SVGAGI. This chain's CDR3 is CASSYSGTGFEQYF. For the CDR3, the DNA is TGTGCCAGCAGTTACTCCGGAACAGGGTTCGAGCAGTACTTC.

This clone came up a few times. The chain is built from TRBV5-1 and TRBJ1-2; no reliable D call. Germline V gene data show CDR1 as SGHRS and CDR2 as YFSETQ. V gave up 1 base and J gave up 5 bases, with 12 bases separating them. This CDR3 contains 14 residues. The CDR3 DNA reads TGCGCCAGCAGCTTGTTCTTGGGCGAGTATGGCTACACCTTC. Protein product: CASSLFLGEYGYTF.

The chain uses TRBV25-1 and TRBJ1-5; D gene uncertain. This CDR3 region has 14 residues. V was cut by 3 bases and J by 4 bases, with 10 bases left in between. Germline V gene data show CDR1 as MGHDK and CDR2 as SYGVNS. In DNA, the CDR3 is TGTGCCAGCAGTGAGTCCAGAGGAAATCAGCCCCAGCATTTT. Translated, it gives CASSESRGNQPQHF.

This clone was detected once. The CDR3 protein is CASIPGTGSGSPLHF. For the CDR3, the DNA is TGTGCCAGCATTCCTGGGACAGGGTCAGGTTCACCCCTCCACTTT. The gene calls are TRBV6-6 and TRBJ1-6, with 9 positions matching TRBD1. Germline V gene lookup returns CDR1 MNHNY and CDR2 SVGAGI (reference sequence). The CDR3 runs 15 residues. Losses at the gene ends were 7 bases for V and 9 bases for J; bases not matched to a gene: 10.

This clone was detected once. The chain couples TRBV5-1 to TRBJ1-2, with 11 positions matching TRBD1. After removal of 4 bases from V and 8 bases from J, the junction contained 19 bases not matched to a gene. CDR1 is SGHRS, CDR2 YFSETQ, per germline. The CDR3 runs 18 residues. The CDR3 spells CASSVLGGQGAIRMGYTF. The CDR3 DNA follows: TGCGCCAGCAGCGTACTGGGCGGACAGGGGGCGATAAGAATGGGCTACACCTTC.

The chain uses TRBV7-2 and TRBJ1-6; possible D gene TRBD1, 5 bases. The CDR3 covers 16 residues. V was clipped by 5 bases and J by 4 bases, with 15 bases between them. CDR1 and CDR2 from the germline V gene are SGHTA and FQGNSA. Here the CDR3 DNA reads TGTGCCAGCAGCGCAGCGACCGGGACTTATAATTCACCCCTCCACTTT. Its protein product is CASSAATGTYNSPLHF.

The chain employs TRBV7-9 and TRBJ2-7; weak D call: TRBD1 (5 bases). The CDR3 is 15 residues long. The germline CDR1 and CDR2 sequences are SEHNR and FQNEAQ (reference sequence). Trimming stripped 5 bases from V and 2 bases from J, with 16 bases between. CDR3 in amino acids: CASSELTGKTYEQYF. The CDR3 nucleotides read TGTGCCAGCAGCGAACTCACAGGAAAAACCTACGAGCAGTACTTC.

V is TRBV27 and J is TRBJ2-1; tentatively, D is TRBD2 (6 bases). Germline V gives CDR1 MNHEY, CDR2 SMNVEV (reference sequence). CDR3 size: 13 residues. Trimming removed 7 bases at V and 6 bases at J, with 13 bases between. The CDR3 coding sequence is TGTGCCAGCATGGGGGTGGGAGGCAATGAGCAGTTCTTC. It specifies CASMGVGGNEQFF.

The table lists this clone with a few counts. This chain uses TRBV5-1 with TRBJ2-2; the D gene is possibly TRBD1 (5 bases). The V end lost 5 bases, the J end lost 4 bases, and 24 bases lay between the germline ends. The length of the CDR3 is 18 residues. Germline V gene sequence: CDR1 SGHRS, CDR2 YFSETQ. CDR3 nucleotides: TGCGCCAGCAGAGACGAACCCCAGGGCGGTGTGGGCACCGGGGAGCTGTTTTTT. Its translation is CASRDEPQGGVGTGELFF.

This clone turned up a few times. The chain has TRBV5-6 and TRBJ2-4, with TRBD2 matching over 7 bases. Germline CDR1 and CDR2: SGHDT and YYEEEE. CDR3 length: 14 residues. V lost 2 bases, J lost 5 bases, and 4 bases stayed unmatched. This CDR3 reads CASSFRLAENIQYF. The CDR3 nucleotides are TGTGCCAGCAGCTTTCGGCTAGCGGAAAACATTCAGTACTTC.

This chain joins TRBV11-3 and TRBJ2-2, with D possibly TRBD2 on 5 matching bases. The germline V gene encodes CDR1 SGHNT and CDR2 YENEEA. V lost 2 bases and J lost 8, with 9 bases in between. The CDR3 extends over 13 amino acids. The CDR3 DNA reads TGTGCCAGCAGCTTACTTGGAGGTGGGGAGCTGTTTTTT. It is translated as CASSLLGGGELFF.